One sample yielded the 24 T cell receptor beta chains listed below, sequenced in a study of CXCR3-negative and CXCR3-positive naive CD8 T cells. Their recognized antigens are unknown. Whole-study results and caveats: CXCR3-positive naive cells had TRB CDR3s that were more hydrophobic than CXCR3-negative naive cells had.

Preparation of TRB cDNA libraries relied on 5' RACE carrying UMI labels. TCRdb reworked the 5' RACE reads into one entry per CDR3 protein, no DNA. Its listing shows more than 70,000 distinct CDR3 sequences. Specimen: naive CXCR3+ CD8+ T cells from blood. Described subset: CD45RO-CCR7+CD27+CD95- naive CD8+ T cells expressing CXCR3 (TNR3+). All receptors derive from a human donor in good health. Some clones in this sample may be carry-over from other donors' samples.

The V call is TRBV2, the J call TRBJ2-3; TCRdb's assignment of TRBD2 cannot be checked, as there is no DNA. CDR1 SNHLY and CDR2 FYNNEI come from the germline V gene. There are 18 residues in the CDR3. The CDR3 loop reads CASSPSGEAGDPPDTQYF.

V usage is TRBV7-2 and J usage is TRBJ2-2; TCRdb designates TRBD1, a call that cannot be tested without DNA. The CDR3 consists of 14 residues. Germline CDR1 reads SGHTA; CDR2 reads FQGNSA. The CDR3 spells CASSPGAGTGELFF. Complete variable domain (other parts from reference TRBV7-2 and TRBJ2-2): GAGVSQSPSNKVTEKGKDVELRCDPISGHTALYWYRQSLGQGLEFLIYFQGNSAPDKSGLPSDRFSAERTGGSVSTLTIQRTQQEDSAVYLCASSPGAGTGELFFGEGSRLTVL.

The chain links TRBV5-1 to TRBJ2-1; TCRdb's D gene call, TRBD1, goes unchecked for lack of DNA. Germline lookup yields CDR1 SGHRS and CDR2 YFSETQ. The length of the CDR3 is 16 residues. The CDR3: CASSLGFGKRGFEQFF.

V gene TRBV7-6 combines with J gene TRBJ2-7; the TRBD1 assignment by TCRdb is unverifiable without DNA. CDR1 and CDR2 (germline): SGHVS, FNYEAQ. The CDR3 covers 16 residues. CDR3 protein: CASSAGTGLIPYEQYF.

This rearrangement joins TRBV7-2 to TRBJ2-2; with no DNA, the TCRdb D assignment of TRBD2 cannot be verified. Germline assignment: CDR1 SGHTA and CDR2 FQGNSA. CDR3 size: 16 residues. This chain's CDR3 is CASSSHRATNTGELFF.

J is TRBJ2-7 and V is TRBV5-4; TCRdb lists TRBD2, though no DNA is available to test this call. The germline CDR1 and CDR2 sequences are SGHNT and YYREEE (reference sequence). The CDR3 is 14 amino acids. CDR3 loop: CASSHGTSDDEQYF. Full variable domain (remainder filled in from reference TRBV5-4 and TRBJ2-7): ETGVTQSPTHLIKTRGQQVTLRCSSQSGHNTVSWYQQALGQGPQFIFQYYREEENGRGNFPPRFSGLQFPNYSSELNVNALELDDSALYLCASSHGTSDDEQYFGPGTRLTVT.

This chain's CDR3 is CASSSPGRYEQYF. This rearrangement joins TRBV6-6 to TRBJ2-7. Germline CDR1 reads MNHNY; CDR2 reads SVGAGI (reference sequence). The CDR3 contains 13 residues.

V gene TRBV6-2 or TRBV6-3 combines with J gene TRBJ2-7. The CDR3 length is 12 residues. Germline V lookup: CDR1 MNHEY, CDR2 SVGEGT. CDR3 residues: CASSYSVHEQYF.

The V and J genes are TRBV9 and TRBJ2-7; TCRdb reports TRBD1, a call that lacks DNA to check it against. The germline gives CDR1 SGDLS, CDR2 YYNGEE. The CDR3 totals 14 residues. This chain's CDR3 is CASSASGRGYEQYF.

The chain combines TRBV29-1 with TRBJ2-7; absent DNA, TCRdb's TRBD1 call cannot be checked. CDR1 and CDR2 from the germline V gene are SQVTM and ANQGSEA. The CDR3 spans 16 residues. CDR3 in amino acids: CSVELGVRGGTYEQYF.

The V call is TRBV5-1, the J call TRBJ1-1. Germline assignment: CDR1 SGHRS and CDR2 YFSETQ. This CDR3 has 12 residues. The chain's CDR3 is CASSINGAEAFF.

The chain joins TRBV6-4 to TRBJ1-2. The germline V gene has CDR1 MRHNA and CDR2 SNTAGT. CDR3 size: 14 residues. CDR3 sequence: CASSPRRVDYGYTF.

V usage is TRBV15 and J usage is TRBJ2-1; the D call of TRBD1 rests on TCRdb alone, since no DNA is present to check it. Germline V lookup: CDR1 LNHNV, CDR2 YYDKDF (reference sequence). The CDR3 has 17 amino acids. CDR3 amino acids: CATSREVPGTGENEQFF. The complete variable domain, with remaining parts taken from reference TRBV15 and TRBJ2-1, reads DAMVIQNPRYQVTQFGKPVTLSCSQTLNHNVMYWYQQKSSQAPKLLFHYYDKDFNNEADTPDNFQSRRPNTSFCFLDIRSPGLGDTAMYLCATSREVPGTGENEQFFGPGTRLTVL.

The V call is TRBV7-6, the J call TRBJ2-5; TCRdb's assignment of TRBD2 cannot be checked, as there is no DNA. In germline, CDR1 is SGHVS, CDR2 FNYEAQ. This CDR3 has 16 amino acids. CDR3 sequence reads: CASSLLQRVHQETQYF. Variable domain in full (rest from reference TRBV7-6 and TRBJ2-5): GAGVSQSPRYKVTKRGQDVALRCDPISGHVSLYWYRQALGQGPEFLTYFNYEAQQDKSGLPNDRFSAERPEGSISTLTIQRTEQRDSAMYRCASSLLQRVHQETQYFGPGTRLLVL.

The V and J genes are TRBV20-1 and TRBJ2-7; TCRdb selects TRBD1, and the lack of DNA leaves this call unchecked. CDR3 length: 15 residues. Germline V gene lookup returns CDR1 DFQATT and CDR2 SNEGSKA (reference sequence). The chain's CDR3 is CSAHWGTANSYEQYF.

The CDR3 protein is CASSLTFLEGYTF. The rearrangement uses TRBV12-3 or TRBV12-4 and TRBJ1-2. This CDR3 has 13 residues.

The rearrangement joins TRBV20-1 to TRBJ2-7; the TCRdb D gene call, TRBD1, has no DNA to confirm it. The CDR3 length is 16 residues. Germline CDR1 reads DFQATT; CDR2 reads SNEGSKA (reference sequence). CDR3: CSALDPGQPNSYEQYF.

CDR3 protein: CASSPPQGAYEQYF. The V call is TRBV7-9, the J call TRBJ2-7; TCRdb indicates TRBD1, and absent DNA this call remains unverified. The CDR3 loop spans 14 amino acids. Germline V gene lookup returns CDR1 SEHNR and CDR2 FQNEAQ (reference sequence).

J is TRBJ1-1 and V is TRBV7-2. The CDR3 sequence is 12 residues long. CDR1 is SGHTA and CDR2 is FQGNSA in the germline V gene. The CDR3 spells CASSLFLPEAFF.

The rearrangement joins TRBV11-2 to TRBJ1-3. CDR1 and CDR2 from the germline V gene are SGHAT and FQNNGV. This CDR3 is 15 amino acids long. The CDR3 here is CASSLETGGRNTIYF.

The CDR3 spells CASSLQGADTQYF. V and J are TRBV12-3 or TRBV12-4 and TRBJ2-3; TCRdb reports TRBD1, a call that lacks DNA to check it against. The CDR3 spans 13 residues.

The CDR3 sequence: CATSRGGGFLEQFF. This chain links TRBV15 with TRBJ2-1; TCRdb gives TRBD1 as the D gene, but with no DNA this cannot be confirmed. The CDR3 is 14 amino acids. Germline-derived CDR1 and CDR2 are LNHNV and YYDKDF (reference sequence).

CDR3 sequence reads: CASSKGGAEAFF. This chain uses TRBV27 with TRBJ1-1. This CDR3 is 12 amino acids long. Germline V CDR1 and CDR2: MNHEY, SMNVEV (reference sequence).

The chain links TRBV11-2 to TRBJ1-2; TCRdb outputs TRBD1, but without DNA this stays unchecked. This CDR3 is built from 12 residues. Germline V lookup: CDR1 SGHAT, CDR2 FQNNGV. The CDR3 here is CASSLLGEGYTF. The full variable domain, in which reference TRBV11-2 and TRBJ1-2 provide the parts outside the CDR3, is EAGVAQSPRYKIIEKRQSVAFWCNPISGHATLYWYQQILGQGPKLLIQFQNNGVVDDSQLPKDRFSAERLKGVDSTLKIQPAKLEDSAVYLCASSLLGEGYTFGSGTRLTVV.